This T cell receptor beta chain was sequenced in a study of T cells in Graves' hyperthyroidism and ophthalmopathy. Study conclusions and caveats: Most thyroid clonotypes expanded above 0.001 appeared in blood too.

Details on this clonotype: Its target is not known.

The V and J ends lost 2 bases and 2 bases respectively, with 10 bases between them. The CDR3 consists of 14 residues. Germline loops: CDR1 MDHEN, CDR2 SYDVKM. Diagnosis rested on symptoms, serum thyroxine and TRAb, thyroid ultrasound, and orbital computed tomography. RNA transcripts yielded amplified TCR beta CDR3 regions. First-round RT-PCR of the TCR CDR3 relied on the HTBI primer set. MiXCR, run by TCRdb on the multiplex PCR reads, gives a single entry per CDR3 protein. Of 400,000 to 550,000 distinct CDR3 sequences detected, around 22% appear once; the ten largest clones hold around 10%. Sequencing input: blood. The genes are TRBV28 and TRBJ2-7, with D uncertain. The clonotype was recovered from a woman aged 25 to 39 with Graves' ophthalmopathy. CDR3 protein: CASSLDGPAYEQYF. The CDR3 nucleotides are TGTGCCAGCAGTTTAGATGGGCCTGCCTACGAGCAGTACTTC.